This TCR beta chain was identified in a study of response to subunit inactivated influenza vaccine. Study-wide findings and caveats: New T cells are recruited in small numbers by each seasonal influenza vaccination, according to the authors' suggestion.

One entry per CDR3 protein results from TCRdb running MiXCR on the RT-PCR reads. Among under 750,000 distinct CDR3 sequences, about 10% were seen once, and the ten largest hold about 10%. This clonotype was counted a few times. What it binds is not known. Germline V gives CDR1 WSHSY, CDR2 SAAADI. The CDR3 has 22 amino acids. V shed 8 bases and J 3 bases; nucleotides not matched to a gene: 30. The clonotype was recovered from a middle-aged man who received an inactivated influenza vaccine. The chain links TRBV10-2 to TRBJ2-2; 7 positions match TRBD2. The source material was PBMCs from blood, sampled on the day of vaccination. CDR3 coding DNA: TGCGCCAGCTTCCCCCGGGACTTACTACTCGGATGGGGGGGATCCCACACCGGGGAGCTGTTTTTT. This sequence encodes CASFPRDLLLGWGGSHTGELFF.